The T cell receptor (beta chain) described here comes from a study of T cell changes during pregnancy in multiple sclerosis. CDR1 is MNHEY, CDR2 SMNVEV, per germline (reference sequence). The CDR3 length is 14 residues. Trimming pared 3 bases from V and 5 bases from J, leaving 14 bases between. Libraries were prepared by immunoSEQ multiplex PCR; TCRdb keeps only in-frame clonotypes and omits some of them. The profile covers 75,000 to 80,000 clones, with about 93% appearing a single time and roughly 2.6% taken by the ten largest. The TCR sequence derives from a female donor in good health, enrolled as a control in a pregnancy study. This chain links TRBV27 with TRBJ2-7; possible D gene TRBD1, 6 bases. Here the sequenced sample was peripheral blood, taken after pregnancy. The CDR3 loop reads CASSFTAGTHEQYF. The CDR3 coding sequence is TGTGCCAGCAGTTTTACTGCCGGGACACACGAGCAGTACTTC.